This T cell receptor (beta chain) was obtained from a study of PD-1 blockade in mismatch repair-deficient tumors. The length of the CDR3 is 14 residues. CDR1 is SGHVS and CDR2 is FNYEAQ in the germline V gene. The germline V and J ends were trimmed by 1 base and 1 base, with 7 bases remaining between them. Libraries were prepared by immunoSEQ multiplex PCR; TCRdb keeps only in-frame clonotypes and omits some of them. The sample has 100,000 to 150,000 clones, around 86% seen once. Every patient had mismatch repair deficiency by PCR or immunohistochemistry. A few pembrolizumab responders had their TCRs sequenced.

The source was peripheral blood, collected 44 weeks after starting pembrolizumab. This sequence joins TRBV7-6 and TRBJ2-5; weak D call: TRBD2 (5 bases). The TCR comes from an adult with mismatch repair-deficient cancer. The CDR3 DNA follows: TGTGCCAGCAGCTTAGGAGGGAGCCAAGAGACCCAGTACTTC. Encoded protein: CASSLGGSQETQYF.